Below are 26 T cell receptor beta chains sequenced from a single sample in a study of T cells after yellow fever vaccination. TCRdb independently ran MiXCR on the 5' RACE reads; one entry per CDR3 protein. The sample has some 340,000 distinct CDR3 sequences, roughly a tenth seen once. Sequencing used CD4+ T cells sorted from PBMCs, obtained 45 days after the yellow fever booster vaccination. The receptors were gathered from a man younger than 35 who received the YFV17D yellow fever vaccine.

The chain couples TRBV4-1 to TRBJ2-7; D is unresolved. The CDR3 loop spans 14 amino acids. Per germline, CDR1 MGHRA and CDR2 YSYEKL. Trimming pared 0 bases from V and 7 bases from J, leaving 13 bases between. CDR3 protein: CASSQDYRRIEQYF. The CDR3 DNA is TGCGCCAGCAGCCAAGATTATCGGCGGATAGAGCAGTACTTC.

This clonotype occurred a few times. The V and J genes are TRBV19 and TRBJ1-2; no clear D. CDR1 and CDR2 (germline): LNHDA, SQIVND (reference sequence). V was clipped by 7 bases and J by 8 bases, with 17 bases between them. CDR3 size: 13 residues. The CDR3 is CASIARDSRGYTF. DNA of the CDR3: TGTGCCAGTATAGCCCGGGATTCTCGGGGCTACACCTTC. Full variable domain (missing parts from reference TRBV19 and TRBJ1-2): DGGITQSPKYLFRKEGQNVTLSCEQNLNHDAMYWYRQDPGQGLRLIYYSQIVNDFQKGDIAEGYSVSREKKESFPLTVTSAQKNPTAFYLCASIARDSRGYTFGSGTRLTVV.

The rearrangement joins TRBV7-9 to TRBJ2-5, with 7 bases fitting TRBD2. The trim removed 5 bases at V and 5 bases at J, leaving 11 bases unmatched. The CDR3 extends over 15 amino acids. The germline gives CDR1 SEHNR, CDR2 FQNEAQ (reference sequence). The CDR3 protein is CASSPLGGGDETQYF. CDR3 DNA: TGTGCCAGCAGCCCCCTTGGGGGGGGAGACGAGACCCAGTACTTC.

The gene calls are TRBV10-3 and TRBJ1-5; D gene unclear. The CDR3 has 13 residues. Germline-derived CDR1 and CDR2 are ENHRY and SYGVKD. Trimming stripped 7 bases from V and 5 bases from J, with 12 bases between. This CDR3 reads CAITVGLDQPQHF. DNA for the CDR3: TGTGCCATCACTGTTGGGTTAGATCAGCCCCAGCATTTT.

This clonotype was detected many times. The chain recombines TRBV4-2 with TRBJ2-1; D may be TRBD1 (5 bases). The V end was cut by 0 bases, the J end by 8 bases, with 14 bases between. This CDR3 has 15 amino acids. The germline V gene has CDR1 LGHNA and CDR2 YNFKEQ. The CDR3 DNA is TGTGCCAGCAGCCAAGATTGGGGCCAGGGCGATGAGCAGTTCTTC. Its protein product is CASSQDWGQGDEQFF.

The sample holds a few counts of this clonotype. The genes are TRBV27 and TRBJ2-2; 9 positions agree with TRBD2. V shed 5 bases, J shed 0 bases, and the junction held 4 bases outside the gene matches. Germline loops: CDR1 MNHEY, CDR2 SMNVEV (reference sequence). The CDR3 has 16 amino acids. As DNA, the CDR3 is TGTGCCAGCAGTCGTTTAGCGGGGGCGAACACCGGGGAGCTGTTTTTT. This encodes CASSRLAGANTGELFF.

This clonotype was detected a few times. The chain has TRBV7-9 and TRBJ1-4; 8 bases agree with TRBD1. Germline values: CDR1 SEHNR, CDR2 FQNEAQ (reference sequence). The CDR3 is 14 amino acids. The V segment lost 3 bases and the J segment 7 bases; nucleotides outside the gene matches: 4. The CDR3 DNA reads as TGTGCCAGCAGCTTCAGGGGGCTGACTGAAAAACTGTTTTTT. This sequence encodes CASSFRGLTEKLFF.

The V and J genes are TRBV5-1 and TRBJ2-3; D remains unclear. The CDR3 contains 15 residues. Germline V gene sequence: CDR1 SGHRS, CDR2 YFSETQ. Trimming took 2 bases from V and 0 from J, leaving 10 bases between them. CDR3 in DNA: TGCGCCAGCAGCTTCCTCGATGCTAGCACAGATACGCAGTATTTT. Translating gives CASSFLDASTDTQYF.

This clonotype was recorded only once. V is TRBV7-2 and J is TRBJ1-2; the match to TRBD1 covers 9 bases. Germline CDR1 reads SGHTA; CDR2 reads FQGNSA. Trimming at V came to 6 bases and at J to 4 bases, leaving 6 bases not matched to a gene. This CDR3 spans 14 amino acids. Written as DNA, the CDR3 is TGTGCCAGCAGTCCCTCGACAGGGGGCTATGGCTACACCTTC. It encodes CASSPSTGGYGYTF.

The chain carries TRBV2 and TRBJ2-7; tentative D call: TRBD1 (5 bases). The V end was cut by 8 bases, the J end by 0 bases, with 5 bases between. CDR3 length: 11 amino acids. From germline, CDR1 is SNHLY and CDR2 FYNNEI. For the CDR3, the DNA is TGTGCCAGCGGGGCCTCCTACGAGCAGTACGTC. Protein product: CASGASYEQYV.

There are a few counts of this clonotype. This chain links TRBV5-1 with TRBJ2-7, with 12 bases matching TRBD1. CDR1 SGHRS and CDR2 YFSETQ come from the germline V gene. The J segment lost 6 bases and the V segment lost 3 bases, leaving 10 bases of the junction unmatched. The CDR3 sequence is 16 residues long. This chain's CDR3 is CASSSQPGQGASEQYV. DNA of the CDR3: TGCGCCAGCAGCTCTCAACCGGGACAGGGGGCCTCCGAGCAGTACGTC.

As DNA, the CDR3 is TGCGCCAGCAGCCAGCGTCAGTTCGCGAACACCGGGGAGCTGTTTTTT. It is translated as CASSQRQFANTGELFF. The chain recombines TRBV4-1 with TRBJ2-2; D gene uncertain. The CDR3 spans 16 residues. Trimming left V 3 bases short and J 0 bases short, with 11 bases between. Germline loops: CDR1 MGHRA, CDR2 YSYEKL.

This clonotype was seen only a few times. The genes are TRBV27 and TRBJ2-7; D uncertain. Trimming stripped 10 bases from V and 4 bases from J, with 20 bases between. The CDR3 length is 14 residues. Germline CDR1 MNHEY, CDR2 SMNVEV (reference sequence). The CDR3 loop is CANSSDLKSYEQYV. The CDR3 DNA sequence: TGTGCCAACTCCTCCGACCTGAAGTCTTACGAGCAGTACGTC.

This clonotype occurred a few times. The gene calls are TRBV7-9 and TRBJ2-3, with a weak D call TRBD2 (7 bases). In germline, CDR1 is SEHNR, CDR2 FQNEAQ (reference sequence). V dropped 5 bases and J dropped 2 bases, with 20 bases sitting between them. The length of the CDR3 is 17 residues. The CDR3 DNA is TGTGCCAGCAGCACCGGCCTGGGGGGGCAACACACAGATACGCAGTATTTT. Its protein product is CASSTGLGGQHTDTQYF.

This clonotype came up a few times. The gene calls are TRBV20-1 and TRBJ1-6; unclear D gene. Trimming took 1 base from V and 6 from J, leaving 13 bases between them. This CDR3 comprises 15 residues. CDR1 is DFQATT, CDR2 SNEGSKA, per germline (reference sequence). The CDR3 DNA is TGCAGTGCTAGAGTATTTTCGGGGTTTAATTCACCCCTCCACTTT. Its translation is CSARVFSGFNSPLHF.

This clonotype occurred many times. The chain links TRBV4-2 to TRBJ1-1; possibly TRBD1 for D (6 bases). With 0 bases removed from V and 5 bases from J, the gap between germline ends came to 19 bases. The CDR3 is 17 amino acids. Germline CDR1 LGHNA, CDR2 YNFKEQ. DNA for the CDR3: TGTGCCAGCAGCCAAGATGTGGTCGGGGGCCGAGATACTGAAGCTTTCTTT. Translating gives CASSQDVVGGRDTEAFF.

This clonotype was observed at least ten times. The rearrangement joins TRBV24-1 to TRBJ2-7, with 12 bases that match TRBD1. The CDR3 contains 14 residues. Germline assignment: CDR1 KGHDR and CDR2 SFDVKD. Trimming at V came to 9 bases and at J to 3 bases, leaving 5 bases not matched to a gene. Here the CDR3 reads CATRRDRGRYEQYV. In DNA, the CDR3 is TGTGCCACCCGCCGGGACAGGGGGCGCTACGAGCAGTACGTC.

This clonotype came up a few times. The gene calls are TRBV24-1 and TRBJ2-3; unclear D gene. V was clipped by 5 bases and J by 1 base, with 3 bases between them. Germline V CDR1 and CDR2: KGHDR, SFDVKD. The CDR3 is 12 amino acids. CDR3 coding DNA: TGTGCCACCAGTGCGGGCACAGATACGCAGTATTTT. Amino acids: CATSAGTDTQYF.

The V call is TRBV4-2, the J call TRBJ1-1; a weak D match, TRBD1 (6 bases). Germline V CDR1 and CDR2: LGHNA, YNFKEQ. The CDR3 covers 12 residues. V was cut by 4 bases and J by 11 bases, with 14 bases left in between. CDR3 sequence reads: CASSPLGGRAFF. DNA for the CDR3: TGTGCCAGCAGCCCCCTCGGGGGGCGGGCTTTCTTT.

The chain's CDR3 is CASSSRGGSGGRVNEQFF. The DNA for the CDR3 is TGTGCCAGCAGCTCTAGGGGCGGTAGCGGGGGGAGGGTCAATGAGCAGTTCTTC. The chain combines TRBV7-2 with TRBJ2-1; 10 bases match TRBD2. This CDR3 is built from 18 residues. Trimming cost V 4 bases and J 6 bases; bases outside gene matches: 15. Germline V gives CDR1 SGHTA, CDR2 FQGNSA.

J is TRBJ1-2 and V is TRBV7-2; TRBD1 might be the D (6 bases). This CDR3 region has 17 residues. Per the germline V gene, CDR1 is SGHTA and CDR2 is FQGNSA. Trimming shortened V by 6 bases and J by 4 bases, and 24 bases separated the two germline ends. CDR3 loop: CASSPYPSRQGSYGYTF. The CDR3 nucleotides are TGTGCCAGCAGTCCTTACCCCAGTCGGCAGGGGAGCTATGGCTACACCTTC.

This clonotype has just a few counts. The genes are TRBV12-3 or TRBV12-4 and TRBJ1-1; TRBD1 matches 8 bases. The V and J ends lost 3 bases and 5 bases, in that order; junction bases with no gene match: 5. CDR3 length equals 14 residues. The CDR3: CASSFYRGNTEAFF. Written as DNA, the CDR3 is TGTGCCAGCAGTTTTTACAGGGGGAATACTGAAGCTTTCTTT.

The gene calls are TRBV11-3 and TRBJ2-1; 10 positions match TRBD2. Germline V gives CDR1 SGHNT, CDR2 YENEEA. V lost 4 bases and J lost 0; bases outside the gene matches: 0. This CDR3 spans 15 amino acids. The CDR3 DNA reads as TGTGCCAGCAGCTCTAGCGGGGGCTCCTACAATGAGCAGTTCTTC. It yields the protein CASSSSGGSYNEQFF.

This chain uses TRBV6-2 or TRBV6-3 with TRBJ1-2, with 7 positions matching TRBD1. Germline CDR1 reads MNHEY; CDR2 reads SVGEGT. V was clipped by 6 bases and J by 6 bases; unmatched bases: 10. The CDR3 consists of 14 residues. CDR3 nucleotide sequence: TGTGCCAGCAGCTGGGGCCTGACAGGGAATGGCTACACCTTC. Its translation is CASSWGLTGNGYTF.

This clonotype showed up many times. The chain employs TRBV7-8 and TRBJ2-1, with 10 bases aligning to TRBD1. CDR1 is SGHVS and CDR2 is FQNEAQ in the germline V gene. CDR3 length: 14 residues. V lost 5 bases and J lost 7; bases outside the gene matches: 5. The CDR3 loop reads CASSARTGGNEQFF. The CDR3 DNA reads TGTGCCAGCAGCGCCCGGACAGGGGGAAATGAGCAGTTCTTC.

This clonotype occurred a few times. The V call is TRBV3-1, the J call TRBJ1-1; unclear D gene. The CDR3 sequence is 13 residues long. V dropped 8 bases and J dropped 1 base, with 11 bases sitting between them. Germline values: CDR1 LGHDT, CDR2 YNNKEL (reference sequence). The CDR3 DNA reads as TGTGCCAGCGGATTCACAGCGAACACTGAAGCTTTCTTT. Protein: CASGFTANTEAFF.